This TCR beta chain was observed in a study of brain T cells in children with intractable seizures. The CDR3 runs 15 residues. Germline V lookup: CDR1 MRHNA, CDR2 SNTAGT. V was pared by 5 bases and J by 3 bases, with 3 bases of the junction left unmatched. As to time point: blood from clinic visit 5 months post-surgery; TSC patient then seizure free. Before surgery, patients took at least one anti-epileptic drug. Clones were sequenced by immunoSEQ multiplex PCR, and TCRdb holds only the in-frame ones, with some missing. The sample yields 340,000 or so clones, over 90% seen once. This receptor was obtained from a boy less than two years old with tuberous sclerosis and intractable seizures. Sequenced here: peripheral blood, sampled 4 to 5 months after surgery. The V gene is TRBV6-4, the J gene TRBJ2-6; 8 positions match TRBD2. The CDR3 is CASSSGRDGANVLTF. The CDR3 bases are TGTGCCAGCAGTTCCGGGAGGGATGGGGCCAACGTCCTGACTTTC.